This T cell receptor (beta chain) emerged from a study of blood T cell repertoires in COVID-19. This clone was counted only a few times. CDR1 is MNHEY and CDR2 is SVGAGI in the germline V gene. V shed 0 bases and J shed 0 bases, with 9 bases lying between them. The CDR3 length is 16 residues. TCRdb's copy holds only in-frame clones and misses some; the assay was immunoSEQ multiplex PCR. The sample shows around 50,000 clones, roughly four fifths of them seen only once. The gene calls are TRBV6-5 and TRBJ1-3, with TRBD1 as a possible D gene (5 bases). The source material was peripheral blood. This sequence was found in a man aged 40-50 years with acute or convalescent COVID-19. The CDR3 here is CASSYSRTSSGNTIYF. CDR3 coding DNA: TGTGCCAGCAGTTACTCTAGGACAAGCTCTGGAAACACCATATATTTT.